Sequencing of this T cell receptor (beta chain) was carried out in a study of patients with pleural tuberculosis (dated 2014 in TCRdb). Spanning cysteine to phenylalanine, the CDR3 consists of 14 amino acids. Only the CDR3 DNA is retained, 42 bases long and in frame from the first base. CDR1 and CDR2, per the germline V gene (reference sequence), are DFQATT and SNEGSKA. V is trimmed back by 6 bases and J by 4 bases, and the junction contains 10 bases that no gene match accounts for. These reads were obtained on an Illumina Genome Analyzer IIx. The public reads were quality trimmed at Q25 with fastp and then assembled into clones with MiXCR by TCRdb, keeping productive beta chains. All rows with the same CDR3 protein become a single entry with the most common DNA and genes. This sample gives around 50,000 distinct CDR3 sequences in total; about 7.3% of them show up just once. Of the sample, 15% to 20% is held by the ten largest clones.

This clonotype was seen many times. Its antigen specificity is not known. Base qualities are not at hand, and no much larger clone is one base apart. The TCR was taken from a human donor with pleural tuberculosis. The rearranged segments are TRBV20-1 and TRBJ1-1, and 8 junction bases match TRBD1. The DNA sequence is given as TGCAGTGCGAATCACCCCGGACAGGGCACTGAAGCTTTCTTT. Translated, it gives CSANHPGQGTEAFF.